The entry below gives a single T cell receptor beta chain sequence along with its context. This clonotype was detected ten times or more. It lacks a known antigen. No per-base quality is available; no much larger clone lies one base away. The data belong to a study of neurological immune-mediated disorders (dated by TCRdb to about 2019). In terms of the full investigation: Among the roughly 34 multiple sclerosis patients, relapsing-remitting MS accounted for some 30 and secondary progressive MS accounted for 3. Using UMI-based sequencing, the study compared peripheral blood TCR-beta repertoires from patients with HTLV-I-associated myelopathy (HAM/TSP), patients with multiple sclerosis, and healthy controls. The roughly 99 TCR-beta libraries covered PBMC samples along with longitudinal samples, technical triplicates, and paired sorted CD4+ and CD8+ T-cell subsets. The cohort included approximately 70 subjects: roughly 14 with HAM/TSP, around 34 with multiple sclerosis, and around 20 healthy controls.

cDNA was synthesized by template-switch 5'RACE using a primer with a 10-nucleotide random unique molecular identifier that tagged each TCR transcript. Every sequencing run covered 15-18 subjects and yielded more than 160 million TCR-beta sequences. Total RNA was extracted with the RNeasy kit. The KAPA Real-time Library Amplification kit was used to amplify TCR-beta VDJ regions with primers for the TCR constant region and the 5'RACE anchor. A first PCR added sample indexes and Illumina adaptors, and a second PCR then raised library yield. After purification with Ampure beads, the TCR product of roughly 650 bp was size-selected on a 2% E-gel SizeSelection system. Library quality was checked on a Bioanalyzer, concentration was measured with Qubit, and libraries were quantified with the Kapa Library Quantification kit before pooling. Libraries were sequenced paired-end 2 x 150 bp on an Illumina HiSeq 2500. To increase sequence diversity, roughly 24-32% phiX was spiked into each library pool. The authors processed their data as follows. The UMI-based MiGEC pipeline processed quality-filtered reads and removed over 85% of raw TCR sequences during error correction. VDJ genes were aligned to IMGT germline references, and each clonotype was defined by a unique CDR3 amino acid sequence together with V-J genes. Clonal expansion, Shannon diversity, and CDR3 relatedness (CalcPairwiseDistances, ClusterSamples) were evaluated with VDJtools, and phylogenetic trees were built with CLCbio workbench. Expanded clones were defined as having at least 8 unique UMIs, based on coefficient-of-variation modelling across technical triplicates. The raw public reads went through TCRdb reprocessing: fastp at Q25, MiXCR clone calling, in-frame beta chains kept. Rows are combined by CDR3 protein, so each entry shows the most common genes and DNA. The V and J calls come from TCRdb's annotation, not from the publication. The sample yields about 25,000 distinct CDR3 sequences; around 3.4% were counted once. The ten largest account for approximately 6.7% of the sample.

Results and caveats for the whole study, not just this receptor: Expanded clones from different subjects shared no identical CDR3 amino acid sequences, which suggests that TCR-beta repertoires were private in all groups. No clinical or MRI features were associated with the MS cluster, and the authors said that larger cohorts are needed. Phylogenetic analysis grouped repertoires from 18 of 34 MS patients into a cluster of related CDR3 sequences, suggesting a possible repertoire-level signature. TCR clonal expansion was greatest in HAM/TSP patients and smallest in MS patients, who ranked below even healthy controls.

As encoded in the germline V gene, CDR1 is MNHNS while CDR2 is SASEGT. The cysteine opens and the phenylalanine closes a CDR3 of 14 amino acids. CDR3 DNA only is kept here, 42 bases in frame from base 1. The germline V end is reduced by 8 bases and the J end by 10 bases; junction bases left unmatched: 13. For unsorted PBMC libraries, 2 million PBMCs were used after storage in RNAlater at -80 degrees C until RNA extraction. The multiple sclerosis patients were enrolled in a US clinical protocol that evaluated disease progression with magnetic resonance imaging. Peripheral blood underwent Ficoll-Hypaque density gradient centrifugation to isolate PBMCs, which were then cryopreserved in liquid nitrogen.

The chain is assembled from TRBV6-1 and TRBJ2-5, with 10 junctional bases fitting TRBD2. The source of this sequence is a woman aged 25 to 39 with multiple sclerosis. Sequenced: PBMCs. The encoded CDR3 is CASVVMGLATGQYF. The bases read TGTGCCAGCGTAGTGATGGGACTAGCGACGGGCCAGTACTTC.